These 19 T cell receptor beta chains share one sample of origin, sequenced in a study of T cell responses to AZD1222 COVID-19 vaccine. Assay: immunoSEQ multiplex PCR; the TCRdb copy retains only in-frame clones and omits some. This repertoire shows about 150,000 clones, around nine tenths found once; its top ten account for about 3%. The sequenced sample was peripheral blood, obtained on day 0 of MenACWY control vaccination. The receptors shown here come from an adult in good health.

The rearrangement links TRBV29-1 to TRBJ2-5; perhaps TRBD2 as D (6 bases). This CDR3 is 11 amino acids long. V was clipped by 6 bases and J by 4 bases, with 9 bases between them. CDR1 is SQVTM and CDR2 is ANQGSEA in the germline V gene. The CDR3 spells CSVVSGETQYF. The CDR3 bases are TGCAGCGTCGTTAGCGGAGAGACCCAGTACTTC. The full variable domain, with the rest looked up from reference TRBV29-1 and TRBJ2-5, is SAVISQKPSRDICQRGTSLTIQCQVDSQVTMMFWYRQQPGQSLTLIATANQGSEATYESGFVIDKFPISRPNLTFSTLTVSNMSPEDSSIYLCSVVSGETQYFGPGTRLLVL.

V is TRBV28 and J is TRBJ1-5; unclear D gene. CDR3 length: 14 residues. From germline, CDR1 is MDHEN and CDR2 SYDVKM. Trimming pared 3 bases from V and 3 bases from J, leaving 9 bases between. The CDR3 here is CASSFYSNNQPQHF. In nucleotides, the CDR3 is TGTGCCAGCAGTTTCTACTCTAACAATCAGCCCCAGCATTTT.

The CDR3 nucleotides are TGTGCCAGCAGTCCGGACAGACCTTACAATGAGCAGTTCTTC. It translates to CASSPDRPYNEQFF. The V and J genes are TRBV6-2 or TRBV6-3 and TRBJ2-1, with D perhaps matching TRBD1 (6 bases). This CDR3 has 14 amino acids. CDR1 and CDR2 (germline): MNHEY, SVGEGT. V dropped 5 bases and J dropped 4 bases, with 12 bases sitting between them.

This rearrangement joins TRBV28 to TRBJ2-1; 8 bases match TRBD2. This CDR3 region has 15 residues. J lost 0 bases, V lost 6 bases, and 4 bases had no gene match. Germline CDR1 MDHEN, CDR2 SYDVKM. The CDR3 DNA reads as TGTGCCAGCAGCACGGGGGGGCCCTCCTACAATGAGCAGTTCTTC. Its protein product is CASSTGGPSYNEQFF.

The chain is built from TRBV6-4 and TRBJ2-3; maybe TRBD2 (7 bases). V was cut by 3 bases and J by 5 bases, with 18 bases left in between. The CDR3 covers 16 residues. Looked up from germline, CDR1 is MRHNA and CDR2 is SNTAGT. For the CDR3, the DNA is TGTGCCAGCAGTGATAGCCCCCCGGGGGGCATAGATACGCAGTATTTT. Protein sequence: CASSDSPPGGIDTQYF.

Regarding this clone: This specimen includes other DNA sequences encoding the same CDR3. For the CDR3, the DNA is TGTGCCAGCAGCTTAGCGCTCGGGGGAGAAGCTTTCTTT. As protein: CASSLALGGEAFF. This rearrangement joins TRBV7-9 to TRBJ1-1, with D perhaps TRBD1 (5 bases). Trimming stripped 0 bases from V and 8 bases from J, with 10 bases between. The CDR3 has 13 residues. Germline CDR1 and CDR2: SEHNR and FQNEAQ (reference sequence).

The chain uses TRBV25-1 and TRBJ1-6; tentative D call: TRBD1 (5 bases). Per the germline V gene, CDR1 is MGHDK and CDR2 is SYGVNS. This CDR3 is 14 amino acids long. The V end lost 4 bases, the J end lost 9 bases, and 13 bases lay between the germline ends. CDR3 amino acids: CASSVLGQGSPLHF. The CDR3 bases are TGTGCCAGCAGTGTGCTAGGGCAGGGTTCACCCCTCCACTTT.

This clone was detected once. The J gene is TRBJ2-4, the V gene TRBV11-3, with D tentatively TRBD1 (6 bases). Germline values: CDR1 SGHNT, CDR2 YENEEA. Trimming removed 5 bases at V and 4 bases at J, with 12 bases between. The CDR3 totals 14 residues. CDR3 sequence reads: CASSPGTSKNIQYF. The CDR3 DNA reads as TGTGCCAGCAGCCCCGGGACATCGAAAAACATTCAGTACTTC.

This chain joins TRBV2 and TRBJ1-1; D is ambiguous. The CDR3 runs to 15 residues. With 6 bases removed from V and 0 bases from J, the gap between germline ends came to 14 bases. From germline, CDR1 is SNHLY and CDR2 FYNNEI. The CDR3 is CASRLQSLLNTEAFF. DNA of the CDR3: TGTGCCAGCAGACTACAGTCTCTCTTGAACACTGAAGCTTTCTTT. The whole variable domain, filled in from reference TRBV2 and TRBJ1-1, reads EPEVTQTPSHQVTQMGQEVILRCVPISNHLYFYWYRQILGQKVEFLVSFYNNEISEKSEIFDDQFSVERPDGSNFTLKIRSTKLEDSAMYFCASRLQSLLNTEAFFGQGTRLTVV.

This clone was seen a handful of times. The V and J genes are TRBV6-6 and TRBJ1-2; perhaps TRBD1 as D (6 bases). CDR3 length: 13 residues. The germline V gene has CDR1 MNHNY and CDR2 SVGAGI (reference sequence). Trimming took off 4 bases at V and 8 bases at J, with 14 bases between the two ends. CDR3 region: CASSWRQEGGYTF. CDR3 nucleotide sequence: TGTGCCAGCAGTTGGCGACAGGAGGGCGGCTACACCTTC.

This chain uses TRBV10-3 with TRBJ1-2; 12 positions agree with TRBD1. The junction had 8 bases not matched to a gene; V was cut back by 4 bases and J by 8 bases. The CDR3 is 15 amino acids. Per the germline V gene, CDR1 is ENHRY and CDR2 is SYGVKD. The CDR3 DNA reads as TGTGCCATCAGTGTACCGGGACAGGGGGCGAGCGGCTACACCTTC. Translation gives CAISVPGQGASGYTF.

Concerning this clone itself: Other nucleotide sequences from this sample produce the same CDR3. CDR3 in DNA: TGTGCCAGTAGTATAGAGGGTAGAGGCTATGGCTACACCTTC. Amino acid sequence: CASSIEGRGYGYTF. The J gene is TRBJ1-2, the V gene TRBV19; D is unresolved. Per germline, CDR1 LNHDA and CDR2 SQIVND (reference sequence). The CDR3 extends over 14 amino acids. Trimming stripped 0 bases from V and 4 bases from J, with 9 bases between.

The genes are TRBV24-1 and TRBJ1-1; 7 bases line up with TRBD1. After removal of 4 bases from V and 4 bases from J, the junction contained 5 bases not matched to a gene. CDR3 length equals 14 residues. Germline V gives CDR1 KGHDR, CDR2 SFDVKD. CDR3 region: CATSEDRSSTEAFF. The CDR3 bases are TGTGCCACCAGTGAGGACAGGTCCAGCACTGAAGCTTTCTTT.

J is TRBJ1-1 and V is TRBV12-3 or TRBV12-4, with TRBD1 as a possible D gene (6 bases). The V end lost 5 bases, the J end lost 11 bases, and 15 bases lay between the germline ends. The CDR3 has 12 residues. CDR3: CASSTTPGAAFF. The DNA for the CDR3 is TGTGCCAGCAGTACGACCCCGGGGGCCGCTTTCTTT.

V and J are TRBV12-3 or TRBV12-4 and TRBJ1-2; D is ambiguous. V was shortened by 6 bases and J by 5 bases, with 7 bases between the two germline ends. The CDR3 totals 11 residues. CDR3 coding DNA: TGTGCCAGCAGGAATGTATATGGCTACACCTTC. Translated, it gives CASRNVYGYTF.

The table lists this clone with a count of one. The rearrangement joins TRBV5-1 to TRBJ1-2; 8 nucleotides match TRBD1. V was pared by 2 bases and J by 7 bases, with 10 bases of the junction left unmatched. The CDR3 has 15 residues. From germline, CDR1 is SGHRS and CDR2 YFSETQ. CDR3 loop: CASSLQRTGISGYTF. DNA of the CDR3: TGCGCCAGCAGCTTACAACGGACAGGGATCAGTGGCTACACCTTC.

This clone has only one observation. V and J are TRBV6-5 and TRBJ1-1; no definite D call. V shed 7 bases and J shed 5 bases, with 17 bases lying between them. Germline V gene lookup returns CDR1 MNHEY and CDR2 SVGAGI. The CDR3 extends over 14 amino acids. CDR3 sequence (DNA): TGTGCCAGCATTCACCCCGTGGCCTCTACTGAAGCTTTCTTT. It specifies CASIHPVASTEAFF.

The genes are TRBV9 and TRBJ1-4; tentatively, D is TRBD1 (6 bases). This CDR3 is built from 14 residues. In germline, CDR1 is SGDLS, CDR2 YYNGEE. Trimming stripped 0 bases from V and 7 bases from J, with 10 bases between. The CDR3 nucleotides read TGTGCCAGCAGCGTAGGTGGGGGCTTTGAAAAACTGTTTTTT. It yields the protein CASSVGGGFEKLFF.

The chain recombines TRBV7-2 with TRBJ1-1, with 7 bases identical to TRBD1. The CDR3 has 16 residues. Germline trimming cut 6 bases from V and 2 bases from J; bases unmatched to any gene: 12. Per germline, CDR1 SGHTA and CDR2 FQGNSA. CDR3 DNA sequence: TGTGCCAGCAGACCCGACTTAGGGACAGAAAACACTGAAGCTTTCTTT. Its translation: CASRPDLGTENTEAFF.